Each of the 22 T cell receptor beta chains below was sequenced from the same sample in a study of blood T cell repertoires in COVID-19. Only in-frame clones appear in the TCRdb table, and some are missing; sequencing was by immunoSEQ multiplex PCR. This table holds about 320,000 clones, 70% to 90% found once. The specimen was peripheral blood. The origin of the receptors is a human donor in a cohort sampled during active COVID-19.

The gene calls are TRBV11-2 and TRBJ1-5; D gene uncertain. V was cut by 1 base and J by 7 bases, with 14 bases left in between. The CDR3 sequence is 15 residues long. Germline assignment: CDR1 SGHAT and CDR2 FQNNGV. The CDR3 loop is CASSLGADTRQPQHF. The CDR3 DNA sequence: TGTGCCAGCAGCTTAGGGGCAGACACCCGCCAGCCCCAGCATTTT.

V is TRBV11-3 and J is TRBJ2-7, with 9 bases identical to TRBD1. CDR3 size: 13 residues. V shed 8 bases, J shed 3 bases, and the junction held 5 bases outside the gene matches. Germline loops: CDR1 SGHNT, CDR2 YENEEA. CDR3 bases: TGTGCCAGCGGAAGACAGGGGGGCTACGAGCAGTACTTC. It translates to CASGRQGGYEQYF.

The CDR3 nucleotides are TGTGCCAGCAGCACCGGGACAGGGGTAGGTTCACCCCTCCACTTT. Residues: CASSTGTGVGSPLHF. The V call is TRBV5-6, the J call TRBJ1-6; 10 bases agree with TRBD1. The V segment lost 4 bases and the J segment 9 bases; nucleotides outside the gene matches: 7. Germline V lookup: CDR1 SGHDT, CDR2 YYEEEE. The CDR3 has 15 amino acids.

This clone appeared many times. The chain employs TRBV30 and TRBJ2-7; TRBD2 matches at 7 bases. Germline assignment: CDR1 GTSNPN and CDR2 SVGIG (reference sequence). The CDR3 spans 13 residues. Germline trimming cut 4 bases from V and 2 bases from J; bases unmatched to any gene: 5. As DNA, the CDR3 is TGTGCCTGGACTAGCGGAAATACCTACGAGCAGTACTTC. Amino acids: CAWTSGNTYEQYF.

V and J are TRBV10-3 and TRBJ1-4; 8 bases line up with TRBD1. This CDR3 is built from 13 residues. The V gene end was trimmed by 7 bases and the J gene end by 7 bases; junction bases not matched to a gene: 5. Germline V gene data show CDR1 as ENHRY and CDR2 as SYGVKD. CDR3 residues: CAITKDRGEKLFF. In DNA, the CDR3 is TGTGCCATCACCAAAGACAGGGGTGAAAAACTGTTTTTT.

The chain links TRBV29-1 to TRBJ1-1; no reliable D call. This CDR3 region has 12 residues. Deletions cut 2 bases from V and 0 bases from J, with 4 bases between. Germline lookup yields CDR1 SQVTM and CDR2 ANQGSEA. This chain's CDR3 is CSVESVNTEAFF. In DNA form, the CDR3 reads TGCAGCGTTGAATCAGTGAACACTGAAGCTTTCTTT.

The V and J genes are TRBV21-1 and TRBJ2-3; TRBD2 is taken as the D call from the table, unchecked against the DNA. TRBV21-1 is given as a pseudogene. This CDR3 has 17 amino acids. In nucleotides, the CDR3 is TGTGCCAGCAGCAAGAAGTGCCTAGGAGGAGGTACAGATACGCAGTATTTT. This gives the protein CASSKKCLGGGTDTQYF.

This clone was detected only a few times. The chain is built from TRBV5-1 and TRBJ2-1; D not certain. Germline V CDR1 and CDR2: SGHRS, YFSETQ. Between the trimmed V and J ends, which lost 0 bases and 4 bases, there was a span of 8 bases. The CDR3 runs to 14 residues. This CDR3 is CASSLEARYNEQFF. In DNA form, the CDR3 reads TGCGCCAGCAGCTTGGAAGCGAGATACAATGAGCAGTTCTTC.

The chain carries TRBV5-1 and TRBJ1-5, with D perhaps TRBD1 (6 bases). This CDR3 has 15 residues. Germline lookup yields CDR1 SGHRS and CDR2 YFSETQ. Trimming cost V 0 bases and J 7 bases, with 14 bases left between them. This CDR3 reads CASSLAGDPNQPQHF. In nucleotides, the CDR3 is TGCGCCAGCAGCTTGGCAGGGGACCCCAACCAGCCCCAGCATTTT.

In DNA, the CDR3 is TGTGCCAGCAGCCTAGAGGGTAGCGCAATGGCTAAGTTCTTC. As protein: CASSLEGSAMAKFF. J is TRBJ2-1 and V is TRBV7-2; perhaps TRBD2 as D (5 bases). The V end was cut by 5 bases, the J end by 14 bases, with 22 bases between. Germline V gene sequence: CDR1 SGHTA, CDR2 FQGNSA. There are 14 residues in the CDR3. The full variable domain, its missing parts supplied by reference TRBV7-2 and TRBJ2-1, is GAGVSQSPSNKVTEKGKDVELRCDPISGHTALYWYRQSLGQGLEFLIYFQGNSAPDKSGLPSDRFSAERTGGSVSTLTIQRTQQEDSAVYLCASSLEGSAMAKFFGPGTRLTVL.

The V call is TRBV5-1, the J call TRBJ2-5, with 7 bases matching TRBD2. Looked up from germline, CDR1 is SGHRS and CDR2 is YFSETQ. CDR3 length equals 14 residues. J was trimmed by 5 bases and V by 5 bases; bases with no gene match: 9. CDR3 in amino acids: CASSGAGFGETQYF. CDR3 in DNA: TGCGCCAGCAGTGGAGCGGGGTTTGGGGAGACCCAGTACTTC.

The chain combines TRBV19 with TRBJ2-3; D is unresolved. The CDR3 spans 14 residues. Between the trimmed V and J ends, which lost 3 bases and 6 bases, there was a span of 13 bases. CDR1 is LNHDA, CDR2 SQIVND, per germline (reference sequence). CDR3: CASSMQQQADTQYF. In DNA form, the CDR3 reads TGTGCCAGTAGTATGCAGCAGCAGGCCGATACGCAGTATTTT.

This sequence joins TRBV20-1 and TRBJ2-1, with a tentative D call TRBD2 (7 bases). The CDR3 spans 14 residues. Germline V gives CDR1 DFQATT, CDR2 SNEGSKA (reference sequence). V was clipped by 3 bases and J by 10 bases, with 19 bases between them. In DNA, the CDR3 is TGCAGTGCTAGTGATCGGGGGGCCCGAGGCGAGCAGTTCTTC. Protein sequence: CSASDRGARGEQFF.

The gene calls are TRBV6-5 and TRBJ1-2; 7 nucleotides match TRBD1. CDR3 length: 11 amino acids. Germline V gene lookup returns CDR1 MNHEY and CDR2 SVGAGI. CDR3 loop: CVGDSYYGYTF. CDR3 sequence (DNA): TGTGTCGGGGACAGCTACTATGGCTACACCTTC.

The chain combines TRBV2 with TRBJ2-3; 15 bases agree with TRBD2. CDR3 length equals 18 residues. The germline gives CDR1 SNHLY, CDR2 FYNNEI. Trimming cost V 6 bases and J 5 bases; bases outside gene matches: 12. This CDR3 is CASRETRTSGGAKDTQYF. CDR3 in DNA: TGTGCCAGCAGGGAGACACGGACTAGCGGGGGGGCCAAAGATACGCAGTATTTT.

The J gene is TRBJ1-1, the V gene TRBV20-1; D perhaps matches TRBD1 (5 bases). Trimming left V 3 bases short and J 1 base short, with 9 bases between. This CDR3 comprises 13 residues. Germline loops: CDR1 DFQATT, CDR2 SNEGSKA (reference sequence). CDR3 bases: TGCAGTGCTAGTCCAGGGCAGAACACTGAAGCTTTCTTT. This sequence encodes CSASPGQNTEAFF.

This clone came up many times. The rearrangement joins TRBV7-8 to TRBJ2-1; TRBD1 is a possible D gene (7 bases). The V gene lost 4 bases and the J gene lost 4 bases, with 14 bases spanning the gap. There are 15 residues in the CDR3. Germline-derived CDR1 and CDR2 are SGHVS and FQNEAQ. For the CDR3, the DNA is TGTGCCAGCAGCTCAGGGGGGAGGTTATACAATGAGCAGTTCTTC. This codes for CASSSGGRLYNEQFF. Together with reference TRBV7-8 and TRBJ2-1, the CDR3 gives the full variable domain: GAGVSQSPRYKVAKRGQDVALRCDPISGHVSLFWYQQALGQGPEFLTYFQNEAQLDKSGLPSDRFFAERPEGSVSTLKIQRTQQEDSAVYLCASSSGGRLYNEQFFGPGTRLTVL.

The chain uses TRBV7-2 and TRBJ1-2; 11 nucleotides agree with TRBD1. CDR1 and CDR2 (germline): SGHTA, FQGNSA. The CDR3 covers 14 residues. V shed 5 bases and J 8 bases; nucleotides not matched to a gene: 7. CDR3 DNA sequence: TGTGCCAGCAGCCCAGGACAGGGGGCCTGGGGCTACACCTTC. Amino acid sequence: CASSPGQGAWGYTF.

The chain is built from TRBV7-2 and TRBJ2-1; a weak D match, TRBD2 (5 bases). V was clipped by 4 bases and J by 3 bases, with 7 bases between them. This CDR3 spans 13 amino acids. Germline-derived CDR1 and CDR2 are SGHTA and FQGNSA. This CDR3 reads CASSSDYYNEQFF. The CDR3 DNA reads TGTGCCAGCAGCTCCGACTACTACAATGAGCAGTTCTTC.

This clone was recorded a few times. The chain links TRBV7-9 to TRBJ2-5; D unclear. The CDR3 is 15 residues long. Looked up from germline, CDR1 is SEHNR and CDR2 is FQNEAQ (reference sequence). Trimming took off 5 bases at V and 1 base at J, with 14 bases between the two ends. CDR3 sequence reads: CASSRQTGSQETQYF. The CDR3 bases are TGTGCCAGCAGCCGCCAGACTGGATCCCAAGAGACCCAGTACTTC.

J is TRBJ1-2 and V is TRBV5-1; D unresolved. The CDR3 spans 13 residues. V was pared by 3 bases and J by 4 bases, with 10 bases between. Germline lookup yields CDR1 SGHRS and CDR2 YFSETQ. The CDR3, as DNA: TGCGCCAGCAGCTATGGACTTTCCTATGGCTACACCTTC. The encoded protein is CASSYGLSYGYTF.

V usage is TRBV5-5 and J usage is TRBJ1-4; TRBD1 matches 7 bases. CDR1 is SGHKS, CDR2 YYEKEE, per germline (reference sequence). The CDR3 has 15 residues. The V gene end was trimmed by 2 bases and the J gene end by 1 base; junction bases not matched to a gene: 2. The DNA for the CDR3 is TGTGCCAGCAGCTTAACAGGGGAAACTAATGAAAAACTGTTTTTT. Protein: CASSLTGETNEKLFF. The full variable domain, rest sourced from reference TRBV5-5 and TRBJ1-4, is DAGVTQSPTHLIKTRGQQVTLRCSPISGHKSVSWYQQVLGQGPQFIFQYYEKEERGRGNFPDRFSARQFPNYSSELNVNALLLGDSALYLCASSLTGETNEKLFFGSGTQLSVL.